This TCR beta chain stems from a study of CD4+ T cells in melanoma. The study's findings and limits: Diverse differentiation states were reported for melanoma neoantigen-specific CD4+ T cells. A reported correlation linked neoantigen-specific CD4+ T cells to CD8+, macrophage and B cell function.

Produced via immunoSEQ multiplex PCR; TCRdb's table is partial and in-frame only. The data show tens of thousands of clones, with 60% to 75% seen just once and roughly 4.5% held by the top ten. As for this clone: Antigen specificity is unknown.

This CDR3 contains 18 residues. Germline CDR1 is SGHAT and CDR2 is FQNNGV. Deletions cut 2 bases from V and 3 bases from J, with 22 bases between. The chain uses TRBV11-2 and TRBJ1-1; D may be TRBD1 (5 bases). The sample comprised tumor tissue. The clonotype originates from a human donor with melanoma. CDR3 protein: CASSLTTAGPGYDTEAFF. The CDR3, as DNA: TGTGCCAGCAGCTTAACCACTGCAGGGCCCGGGTATGACACTGAAGCTTTCTTT.